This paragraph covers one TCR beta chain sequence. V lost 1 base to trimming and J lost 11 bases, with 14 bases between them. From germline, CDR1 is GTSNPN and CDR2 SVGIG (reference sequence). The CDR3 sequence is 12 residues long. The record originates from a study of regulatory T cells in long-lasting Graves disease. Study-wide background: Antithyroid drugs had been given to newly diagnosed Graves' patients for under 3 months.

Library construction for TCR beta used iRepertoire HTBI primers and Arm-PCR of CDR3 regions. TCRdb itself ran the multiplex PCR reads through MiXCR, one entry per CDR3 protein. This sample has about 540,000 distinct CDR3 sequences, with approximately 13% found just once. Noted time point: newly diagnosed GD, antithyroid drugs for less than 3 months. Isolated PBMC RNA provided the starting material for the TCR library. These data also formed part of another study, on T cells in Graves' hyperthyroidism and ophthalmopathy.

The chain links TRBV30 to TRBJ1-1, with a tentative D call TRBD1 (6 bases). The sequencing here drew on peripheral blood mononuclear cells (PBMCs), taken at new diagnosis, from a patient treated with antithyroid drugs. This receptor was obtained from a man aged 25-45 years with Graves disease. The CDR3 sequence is CAWSALQGLAFF. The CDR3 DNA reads TGTGCCTGGAGTGCCCTACAGGGCTTGGCTTTCTTT. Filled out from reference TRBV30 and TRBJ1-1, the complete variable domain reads SQTIHQWPATLVQPVGSPLSLECTVEGTSNPNLYWYRQAAGRGLQLLFYSVGIGQISSEVPQNLSASRPQDRQFILSSKKLLLSDSGFYLCAWSALQGLAFFGQGTRLTVV.